This T cell receptor (beta chain) was sequenced for a study of regulatory T cells in long-lasting Graves disease. The CDR3 loop spans 12 amino acids. Trimming stripped 2 bases from V and 2 bases from J, with 4 bases between. Germline lookup yields CDR1 MNHEY and CDR2 SVGAGI. Regarding this clonotype: Its antigen is currently unknown.

According to the study, TCR beta libraries were built with iRepertoire HTBI primers and CDR3-region Arm-PCR. Using its own MiXCR run on the multiplex PCR reads, TCRdb lists one record per CDR3 protein. The repertoire holds hundreds of thousands of distinct CDR3 sequences, with about 16% as singletons. The time point here: newly diagnosed GD, antithyroid drugs for less than 3 months. The TCR library was made from RNA extracted from PBMCs. Regarding the study as a whole: Persistent cases favored TRBV28, TRBJ1-2 and TRBJ2-5.

This same sample was also part of a study on T cells in Graves' hyperthyroidism and ophthalmopathy. Per that paper: Exclusions: uncontrolled infection, other autoimmune disease, pregnancy, lactation. Diagnosing involved the use of clinical symptoms, serum thyroxine and TRAb, thyroid ultrasound and orbital computed tomography.

The genes are TRBV6-5 and TRBJ2-7; D gene ambiguous. The sequencing here drew on peripheral blood mononuclear cells (PBMCs), taken at new diagnosis, from a patient treated with antithyroid drugs. The source is a woman aged 40-60 years with Graves disease. CDR3 nucleotide sequence: TGTGCCAGCAGTTACAACCCCTACGAGCAGTACTTC. This gives the protein CASSYNPYEQYF.